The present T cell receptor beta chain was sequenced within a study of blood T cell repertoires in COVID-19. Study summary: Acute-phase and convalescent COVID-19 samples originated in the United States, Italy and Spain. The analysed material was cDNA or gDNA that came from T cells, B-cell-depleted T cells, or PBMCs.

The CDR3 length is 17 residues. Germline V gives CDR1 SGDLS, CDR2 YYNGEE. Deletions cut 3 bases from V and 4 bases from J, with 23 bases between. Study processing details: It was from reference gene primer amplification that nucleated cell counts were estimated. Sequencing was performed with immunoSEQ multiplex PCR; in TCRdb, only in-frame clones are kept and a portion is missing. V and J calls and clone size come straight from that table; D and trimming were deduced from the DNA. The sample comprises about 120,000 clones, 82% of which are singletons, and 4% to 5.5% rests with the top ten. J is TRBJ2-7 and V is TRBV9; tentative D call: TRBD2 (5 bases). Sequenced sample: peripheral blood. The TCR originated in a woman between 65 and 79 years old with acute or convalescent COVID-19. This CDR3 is CASSALQSWENSYEQYF. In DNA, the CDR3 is TGTGCCAGCAGCGCCCTGCAATCTTGGGAGAACTCTTACGAGCAGTACTTC.